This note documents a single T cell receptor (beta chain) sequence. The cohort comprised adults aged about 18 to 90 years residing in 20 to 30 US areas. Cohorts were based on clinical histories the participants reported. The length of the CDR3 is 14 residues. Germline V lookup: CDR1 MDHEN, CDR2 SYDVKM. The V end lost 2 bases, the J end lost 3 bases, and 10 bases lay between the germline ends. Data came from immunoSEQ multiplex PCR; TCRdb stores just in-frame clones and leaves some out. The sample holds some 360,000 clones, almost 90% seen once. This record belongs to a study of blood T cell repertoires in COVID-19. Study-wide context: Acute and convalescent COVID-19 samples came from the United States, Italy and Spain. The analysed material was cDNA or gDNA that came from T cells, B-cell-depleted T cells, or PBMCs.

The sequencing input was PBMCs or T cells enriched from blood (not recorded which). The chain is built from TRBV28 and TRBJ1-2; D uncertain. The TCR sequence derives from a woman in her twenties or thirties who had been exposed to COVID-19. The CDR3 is CASSLNGVDYGYTF. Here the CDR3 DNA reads TGTGCCAGCAGTTTAAACGGGGTTGACTATGGCTACACCTTC.